These 32 T cell receptor beta chains were sequenced from one sample in a study of T cells in Graves' hyperthyroidism and ophthalmopathy. RNA transcripts served as the template for amplifying TCR beta CDR3 regions. Carried out on the TCR CDR3, a first-round RT-PCR used the HTBI primer set. Using its own MiXCR run on the multiplex PCR reads, TCRdb lists one record per CDR3 protein. The sample includes about 840,000 distinct CDR3 sequences, roughly 40% of them seen just once. The sample was blood. Source of these receptors: a man younger than 35 with Graves' hyperthyroidism.

This clonotype was recorded once. The chain recombines TRBV19 with TRBJ1-1; D remains ambiguous. The V end was cut by 3 bases, the J end by 3 bases, with 11 bases between. The CDR3 totals 14 residues. CDR1 is LNHDA, CDR2 SQIVND, per germline (reference sequence). The DNA for the CDR3 is TGTGCCAGTAGTATCGGGTTGGGCGACACTGAAGCTTTCTTT. Translation: CASSIGLGDTEAFF.

This clonotype was detected a few times. This chain links TRBV7-9 with TRBJ2-7; 7 bases match TRBD2. Looked up from germline, CDR1 is SEHNR and CDR2 is FQNEAQ (reference sequence). The J segment lost 5 bases and the V segment lost 5 bases, leaving 6 bases of the junction unmatched. This CDR3 is 13 amino acids long. The CDR3 loop reads CASSHATSDEQYF. For the CDR3, the DNA is TGTGCCAGCAGCCATGCTACTAGCGACGAGCAGTACTTC. The complete variable domain, with remaining parts taken from reference TRBV7-9 and TRBJ2-7, reads DTGVSQNPRHKITKRGQNVTFRCDPISEHNRLYWYRQTLGQGPEFLTYFQNEAQLEKSRLLSDRFSAERPKGSFSTLEIQRTEQGDSAMYLCASSHATSDEQYFGPGTRLTVT.

The J gene is TRBJ2-5, the V gene TRBV7-9; 7 bases agree with TRBD1. Per germline, CDR1 SEHNR and CDR2 FQNEAQ (reference sequence). V lost 8 bases, J lost 7 bases, and 13 bases stayed unmatched. The CDR3 spans 14 residues. The CDR3 DNA follows: TGTGCCAGCTCCCCCGACAGGGTTTCCTGGACCCAGTACTTC. It is translated as CASSPDRVSWTQYF. Looking up the rest from reference TRBV7-9 and TRBJ2-5 gives the full variable domain: DTGVSQNPRHKITKRGQNVTFRCDPISEHNRLYWYRQTLGQGPEFLTYFQNEAQLEKSRLLSDRFSAERPKGSFSTLEIQRTEQGDSAMYLCASSPDRVSWTQYFGPGTRLLVL.

The chain employs TRBV19 and TRBJ1-5, with 7 bases aligning to TRBD1. The CDR3 length is 17 residues. Germline CDR1 reads LNHDA; CDR2 reads SQIVND (reference sequence). V shed 1 base, J shed 0 bases, and the junction held 6 bases outside the gene matches. The CDR3 DNA sequence: TGTGCCAGTAGTATAGCCCCGACAGGGTATAGCAATCAGCCCCAGCATTTT. Its protein is CASSIAPTGYSNQPQHF.

This clonotype was observed many times. V gene TRBV20-1 combines with J gene TRBJ2-7; 8 bases line up with TRBD1. Trimming at V came to 3 bases and at J to 3 bases, leaving 4 bases not matched to a gene. The length of the CDR3 is 13 residues. Germline V gene lookup returns CDR1 DFQATT and CDR2 SNEGSKA (reference sequence). CDR3 sequence reads: CSASTGQDYEQYF. The DNA of the CDR3 is TGCAGTGCTAGTACGGGACAGGACTACGAGCAGTACTTC.

A remark on this clonotype: A much bigger clone sits one base away, suggesting this may be a read error. The V gene is TRBV7-2, the J gene TRBJ2-5; D is possibly TRBD1 (6 bases). The germline V gene has CDR1 SGHTA and CDR2 FQGNSA. This CDR3 region has 15 residues. V lost 6 bases and J 2 bases, leaving 16 bases between the germline ends. The CDR3 sequence: CASRTRTAMQETQYF. CDR3 nucleotides: TGTGCCAGCAGAACCAGGACAGCGATGCAAGAGACCCAGTACTTC.

DNA for the CDR3: TGTGCCAGTAGTATAGATAACCTCCAAGAGACCCAGTACTTC. This encodes CASSIDNLQETQYF. The chain carries TRBV19 and TRBJ2-5; D gene ambiguous. CDR3 length: 14 amino acids. The germline CDR1 and CDR2 sequences are LNHDA and SQIVND (reference sequence). V was clipped by 0 bases and J by 1 base, with 6 bases between them.

This clonotype was seen at least ten times. An end of the junction differs from the germline gene, which may be a read error. The genes are TRBV9 and TRBJ2-7, with D hard to call. The germline gives CDR1 SGDLS, CDR2 YYNGEE. The CDR3 consists of 13 residues. CDR3 residues: CASSVGGSYEQYF. CDR3 in DNA: TGCGCCAGCAGTGTTGGCGGATCCTACGAGCAGTACTTC.

The J gene is TRBJ2-5, the V gene TRBV5-1, with 8 bases fitting TRBD1. This CDR3 region has 14 residues. Germline lookup yields CDR1 SGHRS and CDR2 YFSETQ. V dropped 7 bases and J dropped 1; count of bases not matched to a gene: 6. CDR3 DNA sequence: TGCGCCAGCCGCAGGGGACAGGTCCAAGAGACCCAGTACTTC. Translated: CASRRGQVQETQYF.

The V call is TRBV9, the J call TRBJ2-2; D ambiguous. The length of the CDR3 is 16 residues. Trimming removed 0 bases from V and 3 bases from J, with 12 bases in between. Germline assignment: CDR1 SGDLS and CDR2 YYNGEE. The CDR3 DNA follows: TGTGCCAGCAGCGTAGAGCCCAGCACCTACACCGGGGAGCTGTTTTTT. Its translation: CASSVEPSTYTGELFF. Complete variable domain (other parts from reference TRBV9 and TRBJ2-2): DSGVTQTPKHLITATGQRVTLRCSPRSGDLSVYWYQQSLDQGLQFLIQYYNGEERAKGNILERFSAQQFPDLHSELNLSSLELGDSALYFCASSVEPSTYTGELFFGEGSRLTVL.

The chain uses TRBV7-9 and TRBJ2-2; D perhaps matches TRBD2 (5 bases). There are 18 residues in the CDR3. Germline CDR1 SEHNR, CDR2 FQNEAQ (reference sequence). Deletions cut 2 bases from V and 4 bases from J, with 20 bases between. The CDR3 region is CASSLSPSVGEGTGELFF. As DNA, the CDR3 is TGTGCCAGCAGCTTAAGCCCCTCAGTGGGAGAGGGCACCGGGGAGCTGTTTTTT.

On this clonotype: This may be a read error, as it is one base from a much larger clone. V gene TRBV29-1 combines with J gene TRBJ2-7; D ambiguous. V dropped 7 bases and J dropped 1 base, with 11 bases sitting between them. This CDR3 comprises 12 residues. Germline CDR1 and CDR2: SQVTM and ANQGSEA. The CDR3 DNA sequence: TGCAGCGCTGTGGAACGTTCCTACGAGCAGTACTTC. Its translation is CSAVERSYEQYF.

This clonotype was observed a handful of times. The chain couples TRBV19 to TRBJ1-1, with 11 bases matching TRBD1. CDR1 and CDR2 (germline): LNHDA, SQIVND (reference sequence). The CDR3 runs 14 residues. V shed 4 bases and J 5 bases; nucleotides not matched to a gene: 3. The CDR3 spells CASSRTGGATEAFF. CDR3 nucleotides: TGTGCCAGTAGTAGGACAGGGGGCGCGACTGAAGCTTTCTTT.

The chain recombines TRBV9 with TRBJ2-7; D remains unclear. Trimming removed 0 bases at V and 3 bases at J, with 10 bases between. The CDR3 loop spans 14 amino acids. The germline V gene has CDR1 SGDLS and CDR2 YYNGEE. The CDR3 loop reads CASSVAAGRYEQYF. The CDR3 DNA reads as TGTGCCAGCAGCGTAGCGGCAGGCCGCTACGAGCAGTACTTC. Variable domain in full (rest from reference TRBV9 and TRBJ2-7): DSGVTQTPKHLITATGQRVTLRCSPRSGDLSVYWYQQSLDQGLQFLIQYYNGEERAKGNILERFSAQQFPDLHSELNLSSLELGDSALYFCASSVAAGRYEQYFGPGTRLTVT.

The chain couples TRBV14 to TRBJ1-1; maybe TRBD1 (6 bases). This CDR3 region has 16 residues. Trimming left V 5 bases short and J 5 bases short, with 21 bases between. CDR1 and CDR2 from the germline V gene are SGHDN and FVKESK. CDR3 region: CASSVDARGRGTEAFF. CDR3 coding DNA: TGTGCCAGCAGCGTAGACGCCAGGGGTAGAGGTACTGAAGCTTTCTTT. The complete variable domain, with remaining parts taken from reference TRBV14 and TRBJ1-1, reads EAGVTQFPSHSVIEKGQTVTLRCDPISGHDNLYWYRRVMGKEIKFLLHFVKESKQDESGMPNNRFLAERTGGTYSTLKVQPAELEDSGVYFCASSVDARGRGTEAFFGQGTRLTVV.

This chain links TRBV2 with TRBJ1-5; D is uncertain. The V end was cut by 4 bases, the J end by 13 bases, with 5 bases between. Germline CDR1 SNHLY, CDR2 FYNNEI. The CDR3 contains 9 residues. The CDR3 nucleotides are TGTGCCAGCAGTGGGGGACAGCATTTT. Amino acids: CASSGGQHF.

The table lists this clonotype with many counts. The chain links TRBV20-1 to TRBJ1-2; D gene ambiguous. The CDR3 runs 11 residues. With 6 bases removed from V and 8 bases from J, the gap between germline ends came to 13 bases. CDR1 DFQATT and CDR2 SNEGSKA come from the germline V gene (reference sequence). The CDR3 loop reads CSASATRGYTF. CDR3 bases: TGCAGTGCCTCCGCCACGAGGGGCTACACCTTC.

In this sample, this clonotype turned up a few times. The chain links TRBV7-9 to TRBJ2-7, with D perhaps matching TRBD1 or TRBD2 (5 bases each). Trimming took 3 bases from V and 2 from J, leaving 14 bases between them. The CDR3 loop spans 15 amino acids. Germline loops: CDR1 SEHNR, CDR2 FQNEAQ (reference sequence). The CDR3 DNA follows: TGTGCCAGCAGCTTGAGAGGGGAAGAGGCCTACGAGCAGTACTTC. This sequence encodes CASSLRGEEAYEQYF.

The CDR3 coding sequence is TGTGCCACCAGCAGGACCTCCTACAATGAGCAGTTCTTC. Translation gives CATSRTSYNEQFF. The gene calls are TRBV15 and TRBJ2-7; no definite D call. The DNA end lines up better with TRBJ2-1; the J call may be wrong. This CDR3 is 13 amino acids long. Germline CDR1 reads LNHNV; CDR2 reads YYDKDF (reference sequence).

This chain joins TRBV10-3 and TRBJ2-7, with no clear D. Germline CDR1 and CDR2: ENHRY and SYGVKD. V was clipped by 6 bases and J by 2 bases, with 8 bases between them. The CDR3 covers 12 residues. CDR3 amino acids: CAISGPTYEQYF. The CDR3 nucleotides are TGTGCCATCAGCGGACCCACCTACGAGCAGTACTTC.

There are a few counts of this clonotype. CDR3 amino acids: CASSYRGDGNQPQHF. CDR3 in DNA: TGTGCCAGCAGTTACAGAGGGGACGGCAATCAGCCCCAGCATTTT. The chain joins TRBV6-6 to TRBJ1-5, with a tentative D call TRBD1 (5 bases). With 2 bases removed from V and 2 bases from J, the gap between germline ends came to 10 bases. This CDR3 has 15 amino acids. The germline V gene encodes CDR1 MNHNY and CDR2 SVGAGI (reference sequence).

This clonotype was detected ten times or more. The chain uses TRBV24-1 and TRBJ1-5; D is unclear. The CDR3 consists of 15 residues. Germline V lookup: CDR1 KGHDR, CDR2 SFDVKD. The V end lost 3 bases, the J end lost 4 bases, and 12 bases lay between the germline ends. The CDR3 nucleotides read TGTGCCACCAGTGATGGTACGGCACTAAATCAGCCCCAGCATTTT. It translates to CATSDGTALNQPQHF.

This clonotype was counted only a few times. The V gene is TRBV13, the J gene TRBJ2-7; D is perhaps TRBD1 or TRBD2 (6 bases each). From germline, CDR1 is PRHDT and CDR2 FYEKMQ (reference sequence). V was clipped by 2 bases and J by 2 bases, with 10 bases between them. The CDR3 is 14 residues long. This chain's CDR3 is CASSLRGAAYEQYF. In nucleotides, the CDR3 is TGTGCCAGCAGCTTAAGGGGGGCCGCCTACGAGCAGTACTTC. Complete variable domain (other parts from reference TRBV13 and TRBJ2-7): AAGVIQSPRHLIKEKRETATLKCYPIPRHDTVYWYQQGPGQDPQFLISFYEKMQSDKGSIPDRFSAQQFSDYHSELNMSSLELGDSALYFCASSLRGAAYEQYFGPGTRLTVT.

This clonotype was seen at least ten times. The chain uses TRBV2 and TRBJ2-2; D might be TRBD2 (5 bases). V lost 6 bases and J lost 4, with 12 bases in between. The CDR3 runs 14 residues. CDR1 and CDR2 from the germline V gene are SNHLY and FYNNEI. The CDR3 here is CASSDSEPTGELFF. The CDR3 DNA is TGTGCCAGCAGCGATAGCGAACCCACCGGGGAGCTGTTTTTT.

This clonotype was counted a few times. V usage is TRBV12-3 or TRBV12-4 and J usage is TRBJ1-5, with D maybe TRBD1 (5 bases). V lost 6 bases and J 0 bases, leaving 12 bases between the germline ends. The length of the CDR3 is 15 residues. The CDR3 nucleotides read TGTGCCAGCAGGGGGACGGATTATAGCAATCAGCCCCAGCATTTT. Protein product: CASRGTDYSNQPQHF.

Notes on this clonotype: Being one base from a much bigger clone, this may be a read error. This rearrangement joins TRBV29-1 to TRBJ2-7; TRBD2 might be the D (5 bases). V was shortened by 4 bases and J by 7 bases, with 14 bases between the two germline ends. The length of the CDR3 is 12 residues. Germline assignment: CDR1 SQVTM and CDR2 ANQGSEA. CDR3 sequence (DNA): TGCAGCGTTGTGGTGGGAGCGGAAGAGCAGTACTTC. This codes for CSVVVGAEEQYF.

About this clonotype: A read error may be the cause here, since a much bigger clone is one base away. The gene calls are TRBV6-1 and TRBJ1-1; D unresolved. Germline CDR1 and CDR2: MNHNS and SASEGT. Trimming took 5 bases from V and 0 from J, leaving 7 bases between them. The CDR3 is 13 residues long. For the CDR3, the DNA is TGTGCCAGCAGTTACGACATGAACACTGAAGCTTTCTTT. Its protein product is CASSYDMNTEAFF.

This clonotype has a count of ten or more. The rearrangement joins TRBV12-3 or TRBV12-4 to TRBJ1-5; D gene unclear. The CDR3 contains 13 residues. Trimming took 5 bases from V and 2 from J, leaving 7 bases between them. The CDR3 coding sequence is TGTGCCAGCAGTCCTGAGGGCAATCAGCCCCAGCATTTT. Protein: CASSPEGNQPQHF.

V and J are TRBV11-2 and TRBJ1-6; D call uncertain. CDR1 is SGHAT and CDR2 is FQNNGV in the germline V gene. The V end lost 3 bases, the J end lost 0 bases, and 15 bases lay between the germline ends. This CDR3 has 18 residues. The CDR3 loop is CASSLDARGSSYNSPLHF. The CDR3 nucleotides read TGTGCCAGCAGCTTGGACGCTCGTGGGAGCTCCTATAATTCACCCCTCCACTTT. The full variable domain, completed using reference TRBV11-2 and TRBJ1-6, is EAGVAQSPRYKIIEKRQSVAFWCNPISGHATLYWYQQILGQGPKLLIQFQNNGVVDDSQLPKDRFSAERLKGVDSTLKIQPAKLEDSAVYLCASSLDARGSSYNSPLHFGNGTRLTVT.

There are a few counts of this clonotype. V and J are TRBV29-1 and TRBJ2-7, with D uncertain. V dropped 4 bases and J dropped 5 bases, with 9 bases sitting between them. The V gene's germline CDR1 is SQVTM and CDR2 ANQGSEA. This CDR3 spans 11 amino acids. Here the CDR3 reads CSVASQNEQYF. For the CDR3, the DNA is TGCAGCGTTGCATCCCAGAACGAGCAGTACTTC.

This rearrangement joins TRBV5-1 to TRBJ1-4, with D maybe TRBD1 (6 bases). The CDR3 has 14 residues. Trimming removed 2 bases from V and 5 bases from J, with 10 bases in between. The germline V gene has CDR1 SGHRS and CDR2 YFSETQ. In DNA, the CDR3 is TGCGCCAGCAGCTTACCAGGGGTAAATGAAAAACTGTTTTTT. It encodes CASSLPGVNEKLFF.

The chain carries TRBV15 and TRBJ1-6; no definite D call. The V gene's germline CDR1 is LNHNV and CDR2 YYDKDF (reference sequence). V lost 1 base and J lost 7, with 5 bases in between. CDR3 length: 13 residues. CDR3 sequence (DNA): TGTGCCACCAGCAGAGGGGCAAATTCACCCCTCCACTTT. It yields the protein CATSRGANSPLHF.